A selection of T cell receptor beta chains follows, all from one sample in a study of blood T cell repertoires in COVID-19. Profiling relied on immunoSEQ multiplex PCR, and the TCRdb table lists in-frame clones only, not all of them. The sample shows some 70,000 clones, roughly 89% of them seen only once. Sequenced material: peripheral blood. The receptors were gathered from a man aged 30 to 45 with acute or convalescent COVID-19. Both conserved end residues are part of each CDR3. The D gene is left open where the match is weak. The size of a clone is reported for some rows only, either as once, few or many, or as a class for expanded clones.

clone size	V gene	D gene	J gene	CDR3 DNA	CDR3 protein
.	TRBV4-2	TRBD2	TRBJ2-1	TGTGCCAGCAGCCAAGAGACTAGCGGGAGCCCCCATGAGCAGTTCTTC	CASSQETSGSPHEQFF
.	TRBV28	.	TRBJ1-6	TGTGCCAGCAGTTTGAACAGGGTGGATTCACCCCTCCACTTT	CASSLNRVDSPLHF
.	TRBV4-2	TRBD1	TRBJ2-7	TGTGCCAGCAGCCGGACCCTAACAGGGGACTACGAGCAGTACTTC	CASSRTLTGDYEQYF
.	TRBV6-6	TRBD2	TRBJ2-7	TGTGCCAGCAGCCGCCGGGGGGGCCCCAACGAGCAGTACTTC	CASSRRGGPNEQYF
.	TRBV14	.	TRBJ2-5	TGTGCCAGCAGCCAATTTATGACCCAGTACTTC	CASSQFMTQYF
.	TRBV7-3	TRBD1	TRBJ2-3	TGTGCCAGCAGCTCAAATCAGGGGGCAGATACGCAGTATTTT	CASSSNQGADTQYF
.	TRBV28	.	TRBJ2-1	TGTGCCAGCAGTTGGGCGACTGAGCAGTTCTTC	CASSWATEQFF
.	TRBV13	TRBD2	TRBJ2-1	TGTGCCAGCAGCCAGGGACTAGCGGATTATAATGAGCAGTTCTTC	CASSQGLADYNEQFF
once	TRBV2	TRBD2	TRBJ2-7	TGTGCCACCCGAGGTTCTAGCGGGAGTTACGAGCAGTACTTC	CATRGSSGSYEQYF
.	TRBV19	.	TRBJ1-3	TGTGCCAGTAGTACTCAGGTTGGAAACACCATATATTTT	CASSTQVGNTIYF
.	TRBV2	.	TRBJ2-7	TGTGCCAGCAGTCACCAAGGACTATTAGCCTACGAGCAGTACTTC	CASSHQGLLAYEQYF
few	TRBV4-3	TRBD2	TRBJ2-1	TGCGCCAGCAGCCCGAGGACTAGCGGGAGTGAGTACAATGAGCAGTTCTTC	CASSPRTSGSEYNEQFF
.	TRBV6-5	.	TRBJ2-7	TGTGCCAGCAGTAATAGCGGTAAGGGCTACGAGCAGTACTTC	CASSNSGKGYEQYF
.	TRBV23-1	TRBD1	TRBJ2-7	TGCGCCAGCAGTCAATCGGGACAGGGGAGGTACGAGCAGTACTTC	CASSQSGQGRYEQYF
.	TRBV28	.	TRBJ1-2	TGTGCCAGCAGTGACCCGGGACACCGACCTTACTATGGCTACACCTTC	CASSDPGHRPYYGYTF
.	TRBV24-1	.	TRBJ1-1	TGTGCCACCCACCTGGAGACTGAAGCTTTCTTT	CATHLETEAFF
.	TRBV20-1	.	TRBJ1-5	TGCAGTGTCACGGGGGGCCAGCCCCAGCATTTT	CSVTGGQPQHF
.	TRBV10-3	TRBD1	TRBJ2-2	TGTGCCGTCAGTGAACCGGGACAGGGGGCCGGGGAGCTGTTTTTT	CAVSEPGQGAGELFF
.	TRBV19	.	TRBJ2-1	TGTGCCAGTAGTATAGGATACAGCAATGAGCAGTTCTTC	CASSIGYSNEQFF
.	TRBV5-1	TRBD1	TRBJ1-4	TGCGCCAGCAGCCCCCAGGGGGGCGCGGTTGAAAAACTGTTTTTT	CASSPQGGAVEKLFF
.	TRBV5-1	.	TRBJ2-5	TGCGCCAGCAGCTTGGGCTATATGGAGACCCAGTACTTC	CASSLGYMETQYF
once	TRBV28	TRBD2	TRBJ2-1	TGTGCCAGCATCAAGGGACTAGCGGGAGCCGTTATGGATGAGCAGTTCTTC	CASIKGLAGAVMDEQFF
.	TRBV4-3	.	TRBJ1-5	TGCGCCAGCAGCCACTCCCTTGGCAATCAGCCCCAGCATTTT	CASSHSLGNQPQHF
.	TRBV15	.	TRBJ2-7	TGTGCCACCAGCAGCAGGGTCAGCTCCTACGAGCAGTACTTC	CATSSRVSSYEQYF
.	TRBV13	.	TRBJ2-7	TGTGCCAGCAGCTTTGTCACAGCCTACTACGAGCAGTACTTC	CASSFVTAYYEQYF
.	TRBV28	TRBD2	TRBJ2-3	TGTGCCAGCAGTTTTTCTCTAGAGGGACTAGGCCGCGGAGATACGCAGTATTTT	CASSFSLEGLGRGDTQYF
.	TRBV28	.	TRBJ2-1	TGTGCCAGCAGTTTTTTGGACTTTGGGCCTAGAAACAATGAGCAGTTCTTC	CASSFLDFGPRNNEQFF
.	TRBV7-4	TRBD2	TRBJ2-1	TGTGCCGGTAAAGCGGGAGGGGACAATGAGCAGTTCTTC	CAGKAGGDNEQFF
.	TRBV4-1	.	TRBJ2-7	TGCGCCAGCAGCCAAGTGCTTGTTCCTAGAGGCTACGAGCAGTACTTC	CASSQVLVPRGYEQYF
.	TRBV28	TRBD1	TRBJ2-1	TGTGCCAGCAGTTTAACGGGACAGGGTGCTTACAATGAGCAGTTCTTC	CASSLTGQGAYNEQFF
.	TRBV7-3	.	TRBJ2-5	TGTGCCAGCAGCTTAGGAGGGCTGGAGACCCAGTACTTC	CASSLGGLETQYF
.	TRBV5-6	.	TRBJ2-5	TGTGCCAGCAGCCTAGGACCCGGGGGGACCCAGTACTTC	CASSLGPGGTQYF
.	TRBV5-1	TRBD1	TRBJ1-4	TGCGCCAGCAGCTTGTATGGGACAGAAGATGAAAAACTGTTTTTT	CASSLYGTEDEKLFF
once	TRBV6-4	TRBD2	TRBJ2-1	TGTGCCCGAGAGGGTCTAGCGGATGAGCAGTTCTTC	CAREGLADEQFF
few	TRBV5-1	.	TRBJ1-2	TGCGCCAGCAGCCGGTCCGGCAGCGATAAAAGCTATGGCTACACCTTC	CASSRSGSDKSYGYTF